Listed below are T cell receptor beta chains from one sample, sequenced in a study of blood T cell repertoires in COVID-19. The method was immunoSEQ multiplex PCR; TCRdb's version includes in-frame clones alone and lacks a portion of them. The sample lists over 150,000 clones, around 87% occurring once. The specimen sequenced was peripheral blood. The receptor set was obtained from a man in his 60s with COVID-19, enrolled during active disease. Each CDR3 is given without its conserved first and last residue. Fields, in order: clone size, D gene, V gene, J gene, CDR3 protein. The D gene is left open where the match is weak. Only part of the rows carry a size: once, few, many, or a class if the clone is expanded.

.	TRBD1	TRBV7-2	TRBJ1-1	ASSLQQGRNTEAF
.	.	TRBV7-6	TRBJ2-7	ASSLARGTPTRQY
.	TRBD1	TRBV3-1/TRBV3-2	TRBJ1-1	ASSQDQGVYTEAF
.	.	TRBV18	TRBJ1-1	ASSPGLLEAF
.	.	TRBV11-2	TRBJ1-3	ASSLDVGPQY
.	.	TRBV7-3	TRBJ2-7	ASSLLGSTVEQY
.	.	TRBV19	TRBJ1-5	ASSHPGGGGQPQH
.	TRBD1	TRBV18	TRBJ2-7	ASSPPGQGSYEQY
.	.	TRBV6-5	TRBJ2-2	ASTLVPANTGELF
few	.	TRBV6-6	TRBJ2-2	ASSYTPPLASGELF
.	.	TRBV6-5	TRBJ1-5	ASRQGYQPQH
.	TRBD1	TRBV24-1	TRBJ2-5	ATSDPRTGGETQY
.	.	TRBV4-3	TRBJ1-3	ASSPLSGAGGNTIY
few	.	TRBV15	TRBJ2-1	ATSRELTSSYNEQF
.	TRBD1	TRBV6-2/TRBV6-3	TRBJ2-5	ASSYPRTGDETQY
.	.	TRBV7-2	TRBJ2-7	ASSVQGIHEQY
.	.	TRBV7-9	TRBJ2-7	ASSLEAPGYEQY
.	TRBD1	TRBV29-1	TRBJ1-5	SVRTGSNQPQH
.	.	TRBV28	TRBJ2-3	ASSPVGFLGGETDTQY
.	TRBD2	TRBV4-3	TRBJ2-2	ASSQESGRVFTGELF
.	.	TRBV6-5	TRBJ2-1	ASRAGPTKDEQF
.	.	TRBV5-6	TRBJ1-1	ASSSAGTPNTEAF
.	TRBD2	TRBV7-6	TRBJ2-7	ASSLGPGGSGTSYEQY
once	TRBD2	TRBV5-6	TRBJ2-7	ASSSGTSPY
.	TRBD1	TRBV7-8	TRBJ2-7	ASSLVPWDRSSYEQY
.	.	TRBV14	TRBJ1-2	ASSQGQHYGYT
.	.	TRBV7-9	TRBJ2-7	ASSRTQDEQY
.	.	TRBV14	TRBJ2-7	ASSEDYPYEQY
.	TRBD1	TRBV28	TRBJ1-4	ASSLRQGSLLTNEKLF
.	.	TRBV7-9	TRBJ2-5	ASSSGLERETQY
.	TRBD2	TRBV5-1	TRBJ2-7	ASSPGGGGYEQY
.	TRBD1	TRBV3-1/TRBV3-2	TRBJ1-3	ASSQGTGVGNTIY
.	.	TRBV29-1	TRBJ1-1	SVAMNGAF
.	TRBD2	TRBV18	TRBJ2-7	ASSPLGLAGDEQY
.	TRBD2	TRBV18	TRBJ2-7	ASSPGTSGRRYEQY
.	.	TRBV28	TRBJ2-7	ASSLSFPHEQY
.	.	TRBV2	TRBJ1-1	ASMYTEAF
few	.	TRBV6-5	TRBJ2-5	ASSYSNGVGETQY
many	.	TRBV13	TRBJ1-3	ASSSKYSGNTIY
once	TRBD1	TRBV28	TRBJ1-2	ASSRLDRAGGYT
once	TRBD1	TRBV6-2/TRBV6-3	TRBJ2-1	ASSYGTGENEQF
.	TRBD1	TRBV7-6	TRBJ1-2	ASSLVQGGAQRGGYT
.	TRBD2	TRBV10-3	TRBJ2-5	AISESFGRETQY
.	.	TRBV9	TRBJ2-7	ASSIGWDTRYEQY
.	TRBD1	TRBV11-2	TRBJ2-7	ASSLDRGTGQGSYEQY
few	.	TRBV15	TRBJ1-6	ATSRDESSYNSPLH
.	.	TRBV7-2	TRBJ1-4	ASSSLREKLF
few	.	TRBV4-3	TRBJ1-2	ASSQVQYYGYT
.	.	TRBV6-2/TRBV6-3	TRBJ1-1	ASSNSPGTRNTEAF
.	TRBD2	TRBV7-3	TRBJ2-7	ASSESSGGASYEQY
.	TRBD1	TRBV30	TRBJ1-2	AWSVPGQGSTNYGYT
.	.	TRBV2	TRBJ2-1	ASGAGYRVEQF